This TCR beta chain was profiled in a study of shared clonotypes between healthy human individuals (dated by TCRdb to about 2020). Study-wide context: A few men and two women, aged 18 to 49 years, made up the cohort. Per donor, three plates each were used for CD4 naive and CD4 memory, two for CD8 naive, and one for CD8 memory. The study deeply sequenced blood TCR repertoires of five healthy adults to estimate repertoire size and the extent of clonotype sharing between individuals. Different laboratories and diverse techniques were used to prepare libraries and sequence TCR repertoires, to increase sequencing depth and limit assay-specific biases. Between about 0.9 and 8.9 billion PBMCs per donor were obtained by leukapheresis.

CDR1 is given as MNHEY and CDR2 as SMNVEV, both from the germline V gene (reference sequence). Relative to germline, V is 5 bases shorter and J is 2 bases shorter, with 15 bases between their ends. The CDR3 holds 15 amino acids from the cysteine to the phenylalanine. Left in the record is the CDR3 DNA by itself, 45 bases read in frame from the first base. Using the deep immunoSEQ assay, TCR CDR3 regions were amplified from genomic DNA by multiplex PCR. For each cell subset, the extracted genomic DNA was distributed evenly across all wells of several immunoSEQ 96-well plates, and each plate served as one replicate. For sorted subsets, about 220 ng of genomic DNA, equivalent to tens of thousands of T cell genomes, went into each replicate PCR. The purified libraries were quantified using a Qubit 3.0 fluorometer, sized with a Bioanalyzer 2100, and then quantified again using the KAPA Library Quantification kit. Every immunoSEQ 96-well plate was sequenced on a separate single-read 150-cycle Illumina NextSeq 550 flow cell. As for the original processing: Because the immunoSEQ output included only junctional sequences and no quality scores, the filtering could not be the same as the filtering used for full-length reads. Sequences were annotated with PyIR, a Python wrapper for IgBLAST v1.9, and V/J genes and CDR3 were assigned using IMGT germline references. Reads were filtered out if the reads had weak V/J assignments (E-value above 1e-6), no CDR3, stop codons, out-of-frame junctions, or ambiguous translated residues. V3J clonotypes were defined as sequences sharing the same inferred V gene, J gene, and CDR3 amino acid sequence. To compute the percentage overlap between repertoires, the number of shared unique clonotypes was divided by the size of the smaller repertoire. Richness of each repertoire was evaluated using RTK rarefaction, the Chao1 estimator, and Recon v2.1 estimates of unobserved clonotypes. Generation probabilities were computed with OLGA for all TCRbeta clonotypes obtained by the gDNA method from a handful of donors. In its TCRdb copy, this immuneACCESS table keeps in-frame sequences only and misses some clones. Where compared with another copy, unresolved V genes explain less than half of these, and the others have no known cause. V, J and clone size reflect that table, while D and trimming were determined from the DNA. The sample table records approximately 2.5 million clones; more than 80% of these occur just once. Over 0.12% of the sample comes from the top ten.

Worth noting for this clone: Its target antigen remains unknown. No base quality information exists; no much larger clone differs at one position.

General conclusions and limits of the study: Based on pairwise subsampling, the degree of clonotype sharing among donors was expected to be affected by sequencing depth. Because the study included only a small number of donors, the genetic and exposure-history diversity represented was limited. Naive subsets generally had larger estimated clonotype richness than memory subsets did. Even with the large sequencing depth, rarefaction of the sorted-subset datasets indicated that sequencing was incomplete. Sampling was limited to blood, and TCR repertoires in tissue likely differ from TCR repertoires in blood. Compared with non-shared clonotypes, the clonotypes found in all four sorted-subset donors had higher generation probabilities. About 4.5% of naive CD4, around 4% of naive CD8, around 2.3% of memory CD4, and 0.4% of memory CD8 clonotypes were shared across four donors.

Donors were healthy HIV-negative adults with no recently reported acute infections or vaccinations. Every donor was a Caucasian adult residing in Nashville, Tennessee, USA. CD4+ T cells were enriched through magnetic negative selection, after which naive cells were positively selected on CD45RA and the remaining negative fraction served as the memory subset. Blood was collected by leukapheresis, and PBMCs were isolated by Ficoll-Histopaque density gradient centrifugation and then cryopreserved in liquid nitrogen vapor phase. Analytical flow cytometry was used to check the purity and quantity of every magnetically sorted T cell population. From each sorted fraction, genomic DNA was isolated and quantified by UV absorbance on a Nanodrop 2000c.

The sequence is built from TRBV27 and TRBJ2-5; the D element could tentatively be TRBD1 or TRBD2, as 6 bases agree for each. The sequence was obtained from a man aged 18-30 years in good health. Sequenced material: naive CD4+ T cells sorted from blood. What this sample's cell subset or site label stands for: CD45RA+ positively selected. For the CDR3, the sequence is CASSLLGGKQETQYF. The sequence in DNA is TGTGCCAGCAGTCTCCTAGGGGGGAAGCAAGAGACCCAGTACTTC.